This T cell receptor beta chain is from a study of T cell responses to AZD1222 COVID-19 vaccine. Background on the study: Samples with a second dose at about 4 or about 12 weeks were pooled together.

This clone was detected only once. Its antigen is unknown. Germline is not matched at one junction end, which may reflect a read error. Measured with immunoSEQ multiplex PCR; TCRdb has only the in-frame clones, and not every one. The table includes 85,000 or so clones, 80% to 90% detected once. Study-wide results and caveats: Among the donors, most were white British and more were female, and clonal diversity was possibly underestimated. Variant regions that are unmutated are reportedly the target of nearly half of spike-specific TCRs. Repertoire sampling was restricted to post-peak T cell response timepoints.

From germline, CDR1 is SGHTA and CDR2 FQGNSA. The CDR3 spans 13 residues. This chain links TRBV7-2 with TRBJ1-3; 7 bases agree with TRBD1. This receptor was identified in an adult in good health. Source: peripheral blood, taken on day 0 of AZD1222 vaccination. CDR3 in DNA: TGTGCCAGCACCTTAGGCAGGGGGGACACCATATATTTT. Residues: CASTLGRGDTIYF.